Listed below are T cell receptor beta chains from one sample, sequenced in a study of control samples from healthy donors and cancer patients. Assay used: immunoSEQ multiplex PCR; TCRdb lists only in-frame clones, some missing. Among 150,000 to 200,000 clones, just over 90% were seen once, and the ten largest hold 1.4%. Sequencing was carried out using blood. The source of these receptors is a man aged 25 to 40 in good health. CDR3s include the opening cysteine and the closing phenylalanine or tryptophan. The D gene is left open where the match is weak.

d_call | v_call | cdr3_aa
TRBD1 | TRBV4-2 | CASSQTSSPGQGAQKAFF
TRBD1 | TRBV2 | CASSGTGVYNEQFF
TRBD2 | TRBV5-1 | CASSETSGSYEQYF
. | TRBV6-1 | CASSDWASLGGYTF
TRBD2 | TRBV2 | CAGSRGSGRLVETQYF
. | TRBV5-6 | CASSTGILYEQYF
. | TRBV7-9 | CASSLHREYEQYF
TRBD2 | TRBV29-1 | CSVEAAGGTSGRTDTQYF
. | TRBV3-1/TRBV3-2 | CASSHQLQREAFF
TRBD2 | TRBV11-2 | CASTPIGGGRRLEEQFF
. | TRBV11-2 | CASSLVRSTEAFF
TRBD1 | TRBV27 | CASSPGQGKSYEQYF
TRBD1 | TRBV24-1 | CATSDQDRGGTQYF
. | TRBV5-1 | CASSFAADRRNYGYTF
. | TRBV4-2 | CASTPGGQGLDTEAFF
. | TRBV27 | CARIFLGDSNQPQHF
. | TRBV7-2 | CASSWWGPDTQYF
. | TRBV5-1 | CASSLGTGDYGYTF
TRBD1 | TRBV29-1 | CSVVDRFNQPQHF
. | TRBV24-1 | CATSDLRGRVAGVEKLFF
. | TRBV9 | CASSAFGSSYNEQFF
TRBD2 | TRBV19 | CASSMSSGSSYEQYF
. | TRBV5-4 | CASSLYLTNTEAFF
. | TRBV5-8 | CASSLARGQGVYEQYF
. | TRBV7-9 | CASSLRSQGRRGEKLFF
. | TRBV27 | CASSPNRGRTNQPQHF
. | TRBV15 | CATSYQGIQPQHF
. | TRBV9 | CASSVAPLSGELFF